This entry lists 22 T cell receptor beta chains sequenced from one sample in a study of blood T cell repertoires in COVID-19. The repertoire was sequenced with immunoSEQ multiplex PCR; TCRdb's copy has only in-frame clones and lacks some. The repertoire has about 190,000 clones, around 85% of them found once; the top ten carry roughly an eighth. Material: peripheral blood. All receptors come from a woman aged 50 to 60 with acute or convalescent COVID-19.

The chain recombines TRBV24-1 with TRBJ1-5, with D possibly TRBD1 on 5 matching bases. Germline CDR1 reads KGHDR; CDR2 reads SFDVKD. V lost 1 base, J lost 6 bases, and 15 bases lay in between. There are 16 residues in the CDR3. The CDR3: CATSDFRAGNGQPQHF. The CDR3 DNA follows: TGTGCCACCAGTGATTTTCGGGCAGGGAATGGTCAGCCCCAGCATTTT.

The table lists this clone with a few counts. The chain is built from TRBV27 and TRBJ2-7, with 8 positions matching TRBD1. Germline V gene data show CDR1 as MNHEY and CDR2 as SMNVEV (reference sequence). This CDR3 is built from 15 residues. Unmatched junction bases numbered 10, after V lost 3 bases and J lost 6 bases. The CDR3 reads CASSFGRQGRLEQYF. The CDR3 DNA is TGTGCCAGCAGTTTTGGGAGACAGGGGAGGCTCGAGCAGTACTTC.

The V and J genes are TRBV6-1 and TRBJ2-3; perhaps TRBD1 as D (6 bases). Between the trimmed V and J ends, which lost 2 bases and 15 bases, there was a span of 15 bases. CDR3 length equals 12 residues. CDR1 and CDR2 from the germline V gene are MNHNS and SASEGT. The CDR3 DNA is TGTGCCAGCAGTGAACTGCGACAGGCGCTATATTTT. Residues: CASSELRQALYF.

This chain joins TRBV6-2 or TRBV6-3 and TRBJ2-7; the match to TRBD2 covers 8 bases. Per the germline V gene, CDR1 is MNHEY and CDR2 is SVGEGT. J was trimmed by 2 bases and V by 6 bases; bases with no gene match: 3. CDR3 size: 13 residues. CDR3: CASSLAGPYEQYF. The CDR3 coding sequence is TGTGCCAGCAGCCTAGCGGGTCCCTACGAGCAGTACTTC.

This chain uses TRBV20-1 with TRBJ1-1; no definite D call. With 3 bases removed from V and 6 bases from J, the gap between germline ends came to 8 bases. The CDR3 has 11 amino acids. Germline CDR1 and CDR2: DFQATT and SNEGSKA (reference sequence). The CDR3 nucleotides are TGCAGTGCTAGTACTAGCGCTGAAGCTTTCTTT. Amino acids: CSASTSAEAFF.

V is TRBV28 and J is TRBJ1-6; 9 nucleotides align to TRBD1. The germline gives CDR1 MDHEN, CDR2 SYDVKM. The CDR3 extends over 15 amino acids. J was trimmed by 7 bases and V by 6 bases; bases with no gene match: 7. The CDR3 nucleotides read TGTGCCAGCAGCCTCCGGGACAGGGTAAATTCACCCCTCCACTTT. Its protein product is CASSLRDRVNSPLHF.

This chain's CDR3 is CAISATGFYSPLHF. CDR3 coding DNA: TGTGCCATCAGTGCAACAGGTTTTTATTCACCCCTCCACTTT. The chain carries TRBV10-3 and TRBJ1-6; maybe TRBD1 (5 bases). Between the trimmed V and J ends, which lost 4 bases and 8 bases, there was a span of 12 bases. Per germline, CDR1 ENHRY and CDR2 SYGVKD. The CDR3 is 14 amino acids.

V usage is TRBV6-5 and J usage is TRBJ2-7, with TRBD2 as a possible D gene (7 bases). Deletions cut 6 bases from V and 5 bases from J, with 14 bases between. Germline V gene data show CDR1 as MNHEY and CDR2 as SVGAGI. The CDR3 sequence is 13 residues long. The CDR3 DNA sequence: TGTGCCAGCAGGCGTAGGGGGGGCGACGAGCAGTACTTC. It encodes CASRRRGGDEQYF.

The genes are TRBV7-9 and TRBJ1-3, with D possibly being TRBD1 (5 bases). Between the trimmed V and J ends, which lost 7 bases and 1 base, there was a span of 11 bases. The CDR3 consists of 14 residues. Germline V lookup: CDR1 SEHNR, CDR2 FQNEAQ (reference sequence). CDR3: CASTQQGSGNTIYF. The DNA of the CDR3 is TGTGCCAGCACCCAGCAGGGTTCTGGAAACACCATATATTTT.

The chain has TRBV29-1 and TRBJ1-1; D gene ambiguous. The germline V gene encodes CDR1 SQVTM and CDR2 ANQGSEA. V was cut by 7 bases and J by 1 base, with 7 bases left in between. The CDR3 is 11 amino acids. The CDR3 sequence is CSGRGNTEAFF. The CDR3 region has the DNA TGCAGCGGGCGAGGGAACACTGAAGCTTTCTTT.

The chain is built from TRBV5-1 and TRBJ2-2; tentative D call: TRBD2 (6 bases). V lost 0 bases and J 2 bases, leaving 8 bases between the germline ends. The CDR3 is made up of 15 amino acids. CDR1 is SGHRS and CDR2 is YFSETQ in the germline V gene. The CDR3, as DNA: TGCGCCAGCAGCTTGGGACTAGATAACACCGGGGAGCTGTTTTTT. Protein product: CASSLGLDNTGELFF. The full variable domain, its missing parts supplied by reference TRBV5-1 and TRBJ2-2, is KAGVTQTPRYLIKTRGQQVTLSCSPISGHRSVSWYQQTPGQGLQFLFEYFSETQRNKGNFPGRFSGRQFSNSRSEMNVSTLELGDSALYLCASSLGLDNTGELFFGEGSRLTVL.

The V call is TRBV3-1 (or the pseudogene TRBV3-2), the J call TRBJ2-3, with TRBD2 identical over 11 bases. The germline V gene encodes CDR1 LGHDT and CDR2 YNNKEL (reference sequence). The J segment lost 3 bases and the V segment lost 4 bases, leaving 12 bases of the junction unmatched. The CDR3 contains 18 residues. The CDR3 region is CASSLSGRARQGTDTQYF. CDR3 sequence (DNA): TGTGCCAGCAGCCTTAGCGGGAGGGCCCGGCAGGGGACAGATACGCAGTATTTT.

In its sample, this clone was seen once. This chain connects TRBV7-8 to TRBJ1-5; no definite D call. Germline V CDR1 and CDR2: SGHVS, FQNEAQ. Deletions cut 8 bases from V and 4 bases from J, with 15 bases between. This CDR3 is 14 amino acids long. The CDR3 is CASGSTAYNQPQHF. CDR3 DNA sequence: TGTGCCAGCGGCTCCACCGCCTATAATCAGCCCCAGCATTTT.

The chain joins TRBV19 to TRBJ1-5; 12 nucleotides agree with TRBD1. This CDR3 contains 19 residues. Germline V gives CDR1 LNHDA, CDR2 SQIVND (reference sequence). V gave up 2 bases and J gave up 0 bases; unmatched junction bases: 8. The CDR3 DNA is TGTGCCAGTAGTATACGGGGGGGACAGGGGGCGTATAGCAATCAGCCCCAGCATTTT. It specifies CASSIRGGQGAYSNQPQHF. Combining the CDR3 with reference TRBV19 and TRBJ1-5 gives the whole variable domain DGGITQSPKYLFRKEGQNVTLSCEQNLNHDAMYWYRQDPGQGLRLIYYSQIVNDFQKGDIAEGYSVSREKKESFPLTVTSAQKNPTAFYLCASSIRGGQGAYSNQPQHFGDGTRLSIL.

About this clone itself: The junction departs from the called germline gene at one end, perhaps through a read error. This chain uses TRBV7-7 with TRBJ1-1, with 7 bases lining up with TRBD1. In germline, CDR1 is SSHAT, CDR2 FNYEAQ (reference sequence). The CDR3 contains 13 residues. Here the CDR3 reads CASSQDRDTEAFF. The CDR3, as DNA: TGTGCTAGCAGCCAAGACAGGGACACTGAAGCTTTCTTT.

The CDR3 sequence: CASSPWTGPLNTEAFF. CDR3 nucleotides: TGTGCCAGCAGTCCCTGGACAGGGCCCTTGAACACTGAAGCTTTCTTT. The V gene is TRBV28, the J gene TRBJ1-1, with TRBD1 matching 8 bases. This CDR3 has 16 residues. V lost 5 bases, J lost 0 bases, and 8 bases stayed unmatched. Per germline, CDR1 MDHEN and CDR2 SYDVKM.

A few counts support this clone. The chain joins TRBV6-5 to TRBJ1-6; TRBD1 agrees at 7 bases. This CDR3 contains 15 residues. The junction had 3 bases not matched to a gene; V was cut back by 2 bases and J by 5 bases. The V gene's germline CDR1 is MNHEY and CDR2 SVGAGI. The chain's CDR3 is CASSYGDRNNSPLHF. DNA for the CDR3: TGTGCCAGCAGTTACGGGGACAGAAATAATTCACCCCTCCACTTT.

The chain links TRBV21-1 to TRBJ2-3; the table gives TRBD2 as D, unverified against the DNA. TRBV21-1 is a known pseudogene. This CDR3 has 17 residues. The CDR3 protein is CASSKVLAGGEGDTQYF. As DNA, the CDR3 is TGTGCCAGCAGCAAAGTTCTAGCGGGGGGAGAAGGGGATACGCAGTATTTT.

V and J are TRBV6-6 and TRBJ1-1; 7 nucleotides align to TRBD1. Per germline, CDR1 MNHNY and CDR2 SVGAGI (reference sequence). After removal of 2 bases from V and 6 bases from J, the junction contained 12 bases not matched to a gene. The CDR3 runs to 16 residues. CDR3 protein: CASSYPGQSLSPEAFF. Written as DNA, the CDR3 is TGTGCCAGCAGTTACCCGGGACAGAGCCTATCCCCTGAAGCTTTCTTT.

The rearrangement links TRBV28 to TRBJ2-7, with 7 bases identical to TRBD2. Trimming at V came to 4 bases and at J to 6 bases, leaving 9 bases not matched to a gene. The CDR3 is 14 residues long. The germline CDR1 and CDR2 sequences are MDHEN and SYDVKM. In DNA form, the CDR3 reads TGTGCCAGCAGTTCACCGGGACTACCACCCGAGCAGTACTTC. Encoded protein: CASSSPGLPPEQYF.

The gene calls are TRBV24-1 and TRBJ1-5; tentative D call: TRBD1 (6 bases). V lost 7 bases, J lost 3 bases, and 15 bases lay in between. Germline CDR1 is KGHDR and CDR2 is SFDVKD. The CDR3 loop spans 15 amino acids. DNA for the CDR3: TGTGCCACCAGCCCGAGGGGGGGATACAATCAGCCCCAGCATTTT. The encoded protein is CATSPRGGYNQPQHF.

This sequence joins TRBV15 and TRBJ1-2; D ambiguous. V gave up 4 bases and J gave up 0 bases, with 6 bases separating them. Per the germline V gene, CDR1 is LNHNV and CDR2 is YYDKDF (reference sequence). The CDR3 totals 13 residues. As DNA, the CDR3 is TGTGCCACCAGCATGGGAGCTAACTATGGCTACACCTTC. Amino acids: CATSMGANYGYTF.